The 2 T cell receptor beta chains listed next were all sequenced from one sample in a study of blood T cell repertoires in COVID-19 (dated by TCRdb to the early 2020s). The library was made by the immunoSEQ multiplex PCR assay. This immuneACCESS table, as held by TCRdb, lists in-frame sequences with V and J called but not all clones. Of the missing ones, under half trace to an unresolved V gene in checked studies; the others have no known cause. The sample table lists more than 95,000 clones, 60% to 80% of them with a count of one. About 6.3% of the sample comes from the top ten. Material: peripheral blood. The receptor set was obtained from a man at least 80 years old with COVID-19, enrolled during active disease.

The V and J genes are TRBV7-8 and TRBJ2-2; D might be TRBD2 (6 bases). V lost 6 bases and J lost 5, with 19 bases in between. This CDR3 comprises 16 residues. CDR1 SGHVS and CDR2 FQNEAQ come from the germline V gene. The CDR3 nucleotides read TGTGCCAGCAGGCAAGGGGACTCGACACGAACCGGGGAGCTGTTTTTT. Translated, it gives CASRQGDSTRTGELFF.

V usage is TRBV6-5 and J usage is TRBJ2-7; TRBD1 matches 8 bases. Germline V gene lookup returns CDR1 MNHEY and CDR2 SVGAGI. With V trimmed by 10 bases and J by 0 bases, 11 bases remained unmatched. The CDR3 is 15 amino acids. The DNA for the CDR3 is TGTGCCACCGCTCGTTCGGGACAGGCCTCCTACGAGCAGTACTTC. Protein sequence: CATARSGQASYEQYF.